This is a list of T cell receptor beta chains from one sample in a study of neurological immune-mediated disorders. TCRdb passed the 5' RACE reads through MiXCR, listing each CDR3 protein once. Of tens of thousands of distinct CDR3 sequences in the sample, more than 15% were seen once. The material sequenced was PBMCs. The origin of the receptors is a woman between 35 and 50 years old in good health. CDR3s include the opening cysteine and the closing phenylalanine or tryptophan. Fields, in order: V gene, J gene, clone size, D gene, CDR3 protein, CDR3 DNA. D genes are given only for firm matches. Clone size appears in some rows only: once, few, many, or a class for an expanded clone.

>TRBV5-1|TRBJ2-1|many|NA
CASSLAVREPYNEQFF
TGCGCCAGCAGCTTGGCCGTTAGGGAACCCTACAATGAGCAGTTCTTC
>TRBV6-6|TRBJ2-6|NA|NA
CASLPSGANVLTF
TGTGCCAGTCTCCCCTCTGGGGCCAACGTCCTGACTTTC
>TRBV27|TRBJ2-5|many|TRBD2
CASDRSRKLAGHQETQYF
TGTGCCAGCGACCGTTCCCGGAAACTAGCGGGGCACCAAGAGACCCAGTACTTC
>TRBV14|TRBJ2-3|NA|NA
CASSPDSIDTQYF
TGTGCCAGCAGCCCGGACAGTATAGATACGCAGTATTTT
>TRBV4-3|TRBJ1-5|many|NA
CASSYSGNQPQHF
TGCGCCAGCAGCTACTCGGGCAATCAGCCCCAGCATTTT
>TRBV5-5|TRBJ2-1|many|NA
CASSLAGAGEQFF
TGTGCCAGCAGCTTGGCAGGGGCGGGCGAGCAGTTCTTC
>TRBV6-2/TRBV6-3|TRBJ1-1|many|TRBD1
CASRTGTGYLGTEAFF
TGTGCCAGCAGGACCGGGACAGGGTACCTTGGGACTGAAGCTTTCTTT
>TRBV5-1|TRBJ1-3|few|TRBD1
CASLGQSGNTIYF
TGCGCCAGCCTGGGACAGTCTGGAAACACCATATATTTT
>TRBV4-1|TRBJ1-5|few|NA
CASSHLIGSNQPQHF
TGCGCCAGCAGCCACCTGATTGGTAGCAATCAGCCCCAGCATTTT
>TRBV15|TRBJ2-5|NA|NA
CATSRGPQGGKTQYF
TGTGCCACCAGCAGAGGACCGCAGGGAGGCAAGACCCAGTACTTC
>TRBV6-6|TRBJ1-1|many|NA
CASSYSIFRKGDTEAFF
TGTGCCAGCAGTTACTCGATATTCCGAAAGGGGGACACTGAAGCTTTCTTT
>TRBV20-1|TRBJ1-1|few|TRBD1
CSARDVGGGVFQNTEAFF
TGCAGTGCTAGAGATGTAGGAGGGGGCGTTTTTCAGAACACTGAAGCTTTCTTT
>TRBV29-1|TRBJ2-5|many|NA
CSVEGRGTQETQYF
TGCAGCGTTGAAGGTCGGGGGACCCAAGAGACCCAGTACTTC
>TRBV29-1|TRBJ1-1|many|NA
CSVTGAAEKSNTEAFF
TGCAGCGTTACGGGAGCGGCGGAAAAGTCGAACACTGAAGCTTTCTTT
>TRBV3-1|TRBJ2-1|many|NA
CASSHPGPNNEQFF
TGTGCCAGCAGCCATCCGGGACCAAACAATGAGCAGTTCTTC
>TRBV4-3|TRBJ2-1|many|TRBD1
CASSQDSPGQGPYNEQFF
TGCGCCAGCAGCCAAGATTCACCGGGACAGGGTCCCTACAATGAGCAGTTCTTC
>TRBV4-3|TRBJ2-1|many|TRBD2
CASSPGGGNNEQFF
TGCGCCAGCAGCCCCGGGGGGGGAAACAATGAGCAGTTCTTC
>TRBV5-1|TRBJ2-2|few|NA
CASSLYTTGGGDTGELFF
TGCGCCAGCAGCTTGTACACTACCGGGGGCGGGGACACCGGGGAGCTGTTTTTT
>TRBV18|TRBJ2-2|NA|NA
CASSPSFPELTGELFF
TGTGCCAGCTCACCCTCTTTCCCGGAACTCACCGGGGAGCTGTTTTTT
>TRBV7-9|TRBJ1-3|many|NA
CASSLGSGSPGNTIYF
TGTGCCAGCAGCTTAGGTTCAGGGTCCCCTGGAAACACCATATATTTT
>TRBV5-1|TRBJ2-3|many|TRBD1
CASSKGAYEDTQYF
TGCGCCAGCAGTAAGGGGGCTTACGAAGATACGCAGTATTTT
>TRBV11-2|TRBJ2-3|many|NA
CASSLDHSTDTQYF
TGTGCCAGCAGCTTAGATCATAGCACAGATACGCAGTATTTT
>TRBV7-2|TRBJ2-4|many|NA
CASSLGRRENIQYF
TGTGCCAGCAGCTTAGGTCGCAGGGAGAACATTCAGTACTTC
>TRBV10-3|TRBJ1-1|many|TRBD1
CAITSGQFTEAFF
TGTGCCATCACCTCGGGACAGTTCACTGAAGCTTTCTTT
>TRBV6-6|TRBJ2-1|many|NA
CASSIGGGPEQFF
TGTGCCAGCAGCATAGGGGGGGGGCCTGAGCAGTTCTTC
>TRBV10-3|TRBJ1-2|few|NA
CAISRFQGNYGYTF
TGTGCCATCAGTCGGTTCCAGGGAAACTATGGCTACACCTTC
>TRBV6-6|TRBJ1-3|many|NA
CASRDASGNTIYF
TGTGCCAGCAGAGACGCCTCTGGAAACACCATATATTTT
>TRBV10-3|TRBJ2-1|NA|TRBD2
CAIRPSGGGNEQFF
TGTGCCATCCGTCCTAGCGGGGGGGGTAATGAGCAGTTCTTC
>TRBV4-3|TRBJ1-6|many|NA
CASSQDRGGLGSPLHF
TGCGCCAGCAGCCAAGACCGCGGGGGCTTGGGATCACCCCTCCACTTT
>TRBV7-2|TRBJ1-4|many|NA
CASSLASTRGGEKLFF
TGTGCCAGCAGCTTAGCGAGTACGAGGGGGGGCGAAAAACTGTTTTTT
>TRBV20-1|TRBJ2-7|many|NA
CSARGAVGSYEQYF
TGCAGTGCTAGAGGGGCAGTGGGCTCCTACGAGCAGTACTTC
>TRBV6-2/TRBV6-3|TRBJ2-3|NA|NA
CASSSLPPDTDTQYF
TGTGCCAGCAGTTCGCTACCTCCCGACACAGATACGCAGTATTTT
>TRBV6-6|TRBJ2-5|NA|TRBD2
CASSYSSAGGPLIRETQYF
TGTGCCAGCAGTTACTCGTCAGCGGGGGGACCTCTAATTCGGGAGACCCAGTACTTC
>TRBV6-1|TRBJ2-1|NA|TRBD2
CASSDRDYRYNEQFF
TGTGCCAGCAGTGACCGGGACTACCGCTACAATGAGCAGTTCTTC
>TRBV5-1|TRBJ2-7|many|NA
CASSFPGDLSYEQYF
TGCGCCAGCAGCTTTCCAGGGGACCTCTCCTACGAGCAGTACTTC
>TRBV4-3|TRBJ2-7|many|NA
CASSQDGTGLAYEQYF
TGCGCCAGCAGCCAAGATGGGACCGGGTTGGCCTACGAGCAGTACTTC
>TRBV7-2|TRBJ1-1|many|TRBD1
CASSGQENTEAFF
TGTGCCAGCAGCGGACAGGAGAACACTGAAGCTTTCTTT
>TRBV14|TRBJ2-7|NA|NA
CASSQVHAGSFYEQYF
TGTGCCAGCAGCCAAGTCCATGCAGGGTCGTTCTACGAGCAGTACTTC